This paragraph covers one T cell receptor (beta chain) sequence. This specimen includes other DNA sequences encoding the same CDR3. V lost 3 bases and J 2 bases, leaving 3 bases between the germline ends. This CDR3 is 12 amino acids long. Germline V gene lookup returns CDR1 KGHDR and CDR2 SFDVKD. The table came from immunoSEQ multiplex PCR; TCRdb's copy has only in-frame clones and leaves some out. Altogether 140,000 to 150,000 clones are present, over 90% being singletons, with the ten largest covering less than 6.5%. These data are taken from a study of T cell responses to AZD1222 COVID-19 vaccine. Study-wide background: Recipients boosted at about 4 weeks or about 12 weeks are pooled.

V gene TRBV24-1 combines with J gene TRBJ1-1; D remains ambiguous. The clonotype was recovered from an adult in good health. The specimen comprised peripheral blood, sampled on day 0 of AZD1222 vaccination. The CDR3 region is CATSDPNTEAFF. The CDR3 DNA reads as TGTGCCACCAGTGATCCCAACACTGAAGCTTTCTTT.